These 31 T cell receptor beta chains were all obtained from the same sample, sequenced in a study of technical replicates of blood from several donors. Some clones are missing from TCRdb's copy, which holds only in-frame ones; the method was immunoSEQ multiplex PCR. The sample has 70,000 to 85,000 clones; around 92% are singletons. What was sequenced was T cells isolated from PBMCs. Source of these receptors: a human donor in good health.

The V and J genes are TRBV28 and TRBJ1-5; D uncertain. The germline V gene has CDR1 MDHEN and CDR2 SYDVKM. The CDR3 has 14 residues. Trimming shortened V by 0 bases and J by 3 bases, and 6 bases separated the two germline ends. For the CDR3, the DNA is TGTGCCAGCAGTTTATGGGACTCCAATCAGCCCCAGCATTTT. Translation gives CASSLWDSNQPQHF.

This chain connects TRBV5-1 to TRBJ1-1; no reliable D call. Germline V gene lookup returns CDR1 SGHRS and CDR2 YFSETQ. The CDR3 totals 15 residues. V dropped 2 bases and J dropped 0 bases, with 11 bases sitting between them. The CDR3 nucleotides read TGCGCCAGCAGCTTTCGGTCGATAGTGAACACTGAAGCTTTCTTT. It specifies CASSFRSIVNTEAFF.

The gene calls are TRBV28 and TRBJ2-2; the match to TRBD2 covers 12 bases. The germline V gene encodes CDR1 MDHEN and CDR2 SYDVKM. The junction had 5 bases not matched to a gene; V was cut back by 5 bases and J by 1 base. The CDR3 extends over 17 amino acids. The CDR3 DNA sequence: TGTGCCAGCAGTCTGTGGACTAGCGGGGTGAACACCGGGGAGCTGTTTTTT. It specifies CASSLWTSGVNTGELFF.

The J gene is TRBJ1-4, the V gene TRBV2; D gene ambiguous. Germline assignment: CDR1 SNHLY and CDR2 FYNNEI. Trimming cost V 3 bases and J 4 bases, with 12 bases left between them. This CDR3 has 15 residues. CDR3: CASSDRRASNEKLFF. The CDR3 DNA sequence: TGTGCCAGCAGTGATAGGAGGGCCAGTAATGAAAAACTGTTTTTT.

CDR3 sequence reads: CASSFGASYEQYF. The CDR3 DNA is TGTGCCAGCAGCTTTGGGGCCTCCTACGAGCAGTACTTC. The J gene is TRBJ2-7, the V gene TRBV5-6; possibly TRBD1 for D (5 bases). Deletions cut 2 bases from V and 0 bases from J, with 6 bases between. CDR1 is SGHDT and CDR2 is YYEEEE in the germline V gene. CDR3 length: 13 residues. The variable domain in full, completed from reference TRBV5-6 and TRBJ2-7, reads DAGVTQSPTHLIKTRGQQVTLRCSPKSGHDTVSWYQQALGQGPQFIFQYYEEEERQRGNFPDRFSGHQFPNYSSELNVNALLLGDSALYLCASSFGASYEQYFGPGTRLTVT.

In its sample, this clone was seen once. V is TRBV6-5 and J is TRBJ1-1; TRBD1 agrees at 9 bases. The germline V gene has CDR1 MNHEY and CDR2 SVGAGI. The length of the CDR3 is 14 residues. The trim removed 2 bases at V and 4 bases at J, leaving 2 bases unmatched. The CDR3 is CASSYRTGATEAFF. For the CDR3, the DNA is TGTGCCAGCAGTTACCGGACAGGGGCCACTGAAGCTTTCTTT.

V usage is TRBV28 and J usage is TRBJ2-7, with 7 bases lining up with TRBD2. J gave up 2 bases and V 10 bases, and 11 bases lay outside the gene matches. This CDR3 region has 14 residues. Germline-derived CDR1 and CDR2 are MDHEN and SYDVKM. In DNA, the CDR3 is TGTGCCACCATCCCGGCGCTAGCGGCCTACGAGCAGTACTTC. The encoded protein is CATIPALAAYEQYF.

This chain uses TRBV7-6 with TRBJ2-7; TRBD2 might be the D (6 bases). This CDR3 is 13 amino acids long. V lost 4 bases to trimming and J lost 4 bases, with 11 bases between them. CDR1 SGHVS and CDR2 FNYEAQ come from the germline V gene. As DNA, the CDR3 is TGTGCCAGCAGCTCTCCGGGGAGGTACGAGCAGTACTTC. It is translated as CASSSPGRYEQYF.

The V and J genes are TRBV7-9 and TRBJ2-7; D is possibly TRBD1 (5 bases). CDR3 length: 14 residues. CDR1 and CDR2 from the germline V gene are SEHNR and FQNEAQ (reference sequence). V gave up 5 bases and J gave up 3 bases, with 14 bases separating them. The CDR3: CASSPRTTIYEQYF. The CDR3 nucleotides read TGTGCCAGCAGCCCCAGGACAACAATCTACGAGCAGTACTTC.

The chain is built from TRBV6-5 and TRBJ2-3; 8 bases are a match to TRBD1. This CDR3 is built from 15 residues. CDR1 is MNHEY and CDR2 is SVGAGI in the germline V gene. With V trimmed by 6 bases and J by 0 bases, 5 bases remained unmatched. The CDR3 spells CASSRTGRSTDTQYF. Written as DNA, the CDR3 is TGTGCCAGCAGCCGGACAGGGAGGAGCACAGATACGCAGTATTTT.

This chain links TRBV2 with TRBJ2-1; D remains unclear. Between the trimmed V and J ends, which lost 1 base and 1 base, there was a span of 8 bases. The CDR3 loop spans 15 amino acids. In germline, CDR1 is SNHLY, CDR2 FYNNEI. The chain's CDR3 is CASSEVSTSYNEQFF. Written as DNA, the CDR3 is TGTGCCAGCAGTGAAGTAAGCACGTCCTACAATGAGCAGTTCTTC.

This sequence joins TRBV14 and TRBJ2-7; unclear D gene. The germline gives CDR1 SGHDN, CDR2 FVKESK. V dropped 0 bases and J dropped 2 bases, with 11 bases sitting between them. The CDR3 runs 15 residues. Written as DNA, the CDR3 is TGTGCCAGCAGCCAAGAGTGGGCAGGTGCCTACGAGCAGTACTTC. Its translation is CASSQEWAGAYEQYF.

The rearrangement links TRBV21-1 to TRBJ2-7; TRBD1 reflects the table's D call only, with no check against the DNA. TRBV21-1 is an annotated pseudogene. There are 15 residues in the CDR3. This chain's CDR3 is CASSKVGQGPYEQYF. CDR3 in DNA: TGTGCCAGCAGCAAAGTAGGACAGGGTCCCTACGAGCAGTACTTC.

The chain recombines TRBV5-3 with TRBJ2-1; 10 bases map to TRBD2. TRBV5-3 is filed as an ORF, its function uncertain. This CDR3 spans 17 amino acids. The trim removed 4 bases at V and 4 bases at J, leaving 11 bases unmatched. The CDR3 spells CARSPKPGLAKYNEQFF. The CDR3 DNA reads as TGTGCCAGAAGCCCAAAACCGGGACTAGCGAAATACAATGAGCAGTTCTTC.

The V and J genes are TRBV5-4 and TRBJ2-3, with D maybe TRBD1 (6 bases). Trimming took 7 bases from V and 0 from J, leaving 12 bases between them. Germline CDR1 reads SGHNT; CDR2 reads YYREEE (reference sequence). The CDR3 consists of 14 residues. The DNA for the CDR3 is TGTGCCAGCGGCCCAGGGGAGAGCACAGATACGCAGTATTTT. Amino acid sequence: CASGPGESTDTQYF.

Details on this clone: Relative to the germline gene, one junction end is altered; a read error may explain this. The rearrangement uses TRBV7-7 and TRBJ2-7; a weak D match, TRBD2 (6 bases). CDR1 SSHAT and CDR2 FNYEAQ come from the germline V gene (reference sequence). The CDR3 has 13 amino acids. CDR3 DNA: TGTGCTAGCAGCTTGGGCGGGACCTACGAGCAGTACTTC. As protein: CASSLGGTYEQYF.

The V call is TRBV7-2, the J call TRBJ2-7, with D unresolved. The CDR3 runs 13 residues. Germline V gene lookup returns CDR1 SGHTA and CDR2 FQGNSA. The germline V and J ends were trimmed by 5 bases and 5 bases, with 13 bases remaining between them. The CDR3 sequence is CASSQPSVHEQYF. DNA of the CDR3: TGTGCCAGCAGCCAACCTAGTGTACACGAGCAGTACTTC.

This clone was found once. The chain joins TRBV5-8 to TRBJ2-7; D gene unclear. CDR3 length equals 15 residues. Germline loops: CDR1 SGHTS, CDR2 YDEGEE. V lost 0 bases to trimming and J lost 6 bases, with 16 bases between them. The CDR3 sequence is CASSLGSSRRFEQYF. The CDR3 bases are TGTGCCAGCAGCTTGGGGTCCTCCAGGCGATTCGAGCAGTACTTC. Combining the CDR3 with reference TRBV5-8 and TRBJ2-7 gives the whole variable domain EAGVTQSPTHLIKTRGQQATLRCSPISGHTSVYWYQQALGLGLQFLLWYDEGEERNRGNFPPRFSGRQFPNYSSELNVNALELEDSALYLCASSLGSSRRFEQYFGPGTRLTVT.

The CDR3 region has the DNA TGTGCCAGCAGCTTAGTCTCGACAGTCTCTCCCTCCTACGAGCAGTACTTC. Its protein product is CASSLVSTVSPSYEQYF. The rearrangement joins TRBV11-2 to TRBJ2-7; D may be TRBD1 (5 bases). CDR1 is SGHAT and CDR2 is FQNNGV in the germline V gene. The CDR3 contains 17 residues. Trimming left V 1 base short and J 0 bases short, with 16 bases between.

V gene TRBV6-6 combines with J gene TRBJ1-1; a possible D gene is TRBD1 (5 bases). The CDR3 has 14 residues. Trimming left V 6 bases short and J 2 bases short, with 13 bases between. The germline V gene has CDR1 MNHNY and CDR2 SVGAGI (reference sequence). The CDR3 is CASRLGGENTEAFF. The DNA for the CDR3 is TGTGCCAGCAGACTCGGGGGAGAAAACACTGAAGCTTTCTTT.

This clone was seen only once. CDR3 bases: TGTGCCAGCAGCCCCCCCCCTTACGGCACTGAAGCTTTCTTT. Its translation is CASSPPPYGTEAFF. V and J are TRBV11-2 and TRBJ1-1; D is ambiguous. The germline CDR1 and CDR2 sequences are SGHAT and FQNNGV. The CDR3 covers 14 residues. Trimming took off 5 bases at V and 4 bases at J, with 14 bases between the two ends.

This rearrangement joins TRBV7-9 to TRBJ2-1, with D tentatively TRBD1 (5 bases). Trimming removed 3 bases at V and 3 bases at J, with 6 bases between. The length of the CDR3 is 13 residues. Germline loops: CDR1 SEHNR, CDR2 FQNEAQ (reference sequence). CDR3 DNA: TGTGCCAGCAGCTTGACAGTCTACAATGAGCAGTTCTTC. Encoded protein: CASSLTVYNEQFF.

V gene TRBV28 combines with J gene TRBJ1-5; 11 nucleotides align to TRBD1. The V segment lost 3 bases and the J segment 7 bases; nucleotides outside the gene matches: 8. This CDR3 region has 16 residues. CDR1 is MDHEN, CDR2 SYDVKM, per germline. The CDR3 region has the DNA TGTGCCAGCAGTTTTGTGGACAGGGGGCTGGAGCAGCCCCAGCATTTT. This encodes CASSFVDRGLEQPQHF. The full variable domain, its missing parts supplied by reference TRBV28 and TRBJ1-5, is DVKVTQSSRYLVKRTGEKVFLECVQDMDHENMFWYRQDPGLGLRLIYFSYDVKMKEKGDIPEGYSVSREKKERFSLILESASTNQTSMYLCASSFVDRGLEQPQHFGDGTRLSIL.

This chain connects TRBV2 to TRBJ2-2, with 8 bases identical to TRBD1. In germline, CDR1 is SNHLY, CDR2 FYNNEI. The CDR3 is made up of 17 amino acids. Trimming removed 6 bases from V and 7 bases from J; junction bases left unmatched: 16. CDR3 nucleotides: TGTGCCAGCAGCTCACACCGGGACAGGTCGTTGAGCGGGGAGCTGTTTTTT. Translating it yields CASSSHRDRSLSGELFF.

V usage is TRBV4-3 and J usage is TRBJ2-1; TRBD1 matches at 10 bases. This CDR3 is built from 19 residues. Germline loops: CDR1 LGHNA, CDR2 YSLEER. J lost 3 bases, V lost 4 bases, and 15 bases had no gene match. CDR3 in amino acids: CASSPGTGAFVPDYNEQFF. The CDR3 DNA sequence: TGCGCCAGCAGCCCCGGGACAGGGGCCTTCGTTCCCGACTACAATGAGCAGTTCTTC.

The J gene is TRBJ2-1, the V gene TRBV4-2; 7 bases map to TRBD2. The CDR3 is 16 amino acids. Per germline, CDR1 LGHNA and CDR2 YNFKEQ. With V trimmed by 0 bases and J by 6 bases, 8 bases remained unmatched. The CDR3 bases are TGTGCCAGCAGCCAAGACCACGCGGGAGCAATCAATGAGCAGTTCTTC. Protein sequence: CASSQDHAGAINEQFF.

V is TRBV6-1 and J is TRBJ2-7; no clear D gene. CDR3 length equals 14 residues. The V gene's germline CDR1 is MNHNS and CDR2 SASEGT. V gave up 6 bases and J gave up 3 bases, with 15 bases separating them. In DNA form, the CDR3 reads TGTGCCAGCAGAGTGGAACAGCCCCTCTACGAGCAGTACTTC. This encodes CASRVEQPLYEQYF.

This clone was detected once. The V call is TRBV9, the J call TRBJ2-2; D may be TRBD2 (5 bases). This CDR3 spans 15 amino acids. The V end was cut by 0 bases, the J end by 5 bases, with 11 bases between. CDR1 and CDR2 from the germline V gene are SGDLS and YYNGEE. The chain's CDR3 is CASSVGGLATGELFF. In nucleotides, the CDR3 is TGTGCCAGCAGCGTAGGTGGCTTAGCGACCGGGGAGCTGTTTTTT.

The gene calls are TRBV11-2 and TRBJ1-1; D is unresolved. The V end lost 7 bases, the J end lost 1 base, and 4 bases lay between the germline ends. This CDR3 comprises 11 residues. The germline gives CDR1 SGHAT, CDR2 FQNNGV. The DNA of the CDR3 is TGTGCCAGCAAACAGAACACTGAAGCTTTCTTT. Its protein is CASKQNTEAFF. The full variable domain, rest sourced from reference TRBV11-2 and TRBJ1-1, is EAGVAQSPRYKIIEKRQSVAFWCNPISGHATLYWYQQILGQGPKLLIQFQNNGVVDDSQLPKDRFSAERLKGVDSTLKIQPAKLEDSAVYLCASKQNTEAFFGQGTRLTVV.

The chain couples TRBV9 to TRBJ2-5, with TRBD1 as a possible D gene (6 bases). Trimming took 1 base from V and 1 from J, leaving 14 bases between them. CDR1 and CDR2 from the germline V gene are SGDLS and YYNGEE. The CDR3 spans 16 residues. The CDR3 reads CASSVTGQGVQETQYF. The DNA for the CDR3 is TGTGCCAGCAGCGTAACAGGGCAGGGAGTCCAAGAGACCCAGTACTTC.

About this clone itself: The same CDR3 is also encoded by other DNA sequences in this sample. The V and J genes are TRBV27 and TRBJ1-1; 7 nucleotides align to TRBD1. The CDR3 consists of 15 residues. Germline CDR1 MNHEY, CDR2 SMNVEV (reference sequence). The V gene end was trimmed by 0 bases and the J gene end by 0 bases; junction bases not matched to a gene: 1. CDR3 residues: CASSLSTGLNTEAFF. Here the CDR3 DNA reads TGTGCCAGCAGTTTATCGACAGGGCTGAACACTGAAGCTTTCTTT.